The source of this T cell receptor (beta chain) is a study of lymphopenia after photon versus proton radiotherapy. Study-level results: After the lymphocyte nadir, photon-treated repertoires showed oligoclonal expansion, especially of CD8+ Temra cells. Survival link was tested only in deceased patients; proton benefit remains a possibility. Proton therapy kept repertoires fairly stable, unlike photons, which gained effector/memory cells. Post-nadir TCR diversity decline inversely tracked overall survival among those who died.

Repertoires were generated with immunoSEQ multiplex PCR, while TCRdb's copy carries only in-frame clones and drops some. The sample has about 30,000 clones; 85% to 95% are singletons. V was shortened by 6 bases and J by 1 base, with 17 bases between the two germline ends. The CDR3 has 15 amino acids. Germline V gives CDR1 SGHDT, CDR2 YYEEEE. Of note for this clone: The antigen is undetermined.

V and J are TRBV5-6 and TRBJ2-7; tentatively, D is TRBD1 (6 bases). Sequencing was performed on peripheral blood, taken from a patient treated with photon-based radiotherapy. The clonotype comes from a woman aged 45-60 years with cholangiocarcinoma. Written as DNA, the CDR3 is TGTGCCAGCATCGCAGCCGGGACAAAATCCTACGAGCAGTACTTC. Amino acids: CASIAAGTKSYEQYF.